This passage covers 19 T cell receptor beta chains from one sample sequenced in a study of T cell responses to AZD1222 COVID-19 vaccine. Assay: immunoSEQ multiplex PCR; the TCRdb copy retains only in-frame clones and omits some. The data contain about 150,000 clones, about 81% of them singletons. Sequences were derived from peripheral blood, sampled on day 0 of MenACWY control vaccination. The source is an adult in good health.

The V call is TRBV2, the J call TRBJ1-2; D may be TRBD1 (5 bases). From germline, CDR1 is SNHLY and CDR2 FYNNEI. The CDR3 totals 13 residues. V lost 7 bases, J lost 8 bases, and 17 bases lay in between. The CDR3 coding sequence is TGTGCCAGCACTCCAGGGTCTTCTAGCGGCTACACCTTC. This gives the protein CASTPGSSSGYTF.

The V and J genes are TRBV14 and TRBJ2-7; a weak D match, TRBD2 (7 bases). The V gene lost 4 bases and the J gene lost 2 bases, with 18 bases spanning the gap. Looked up from germline, CDR1 is SGHDN and CDR2 is FVKESK. The CDR3 consists of 16 residues. In nucleotides, the CDR3 is TGTGCCAGCAGCCCACACGGTAGGGGGGGAACCTACGAGCAGTACTTC. Translation gives CASSPHGRGGTYEQYF.

This clone was observed a few times. The V and J genes are TRBV5-4 and TRBJ1-2; no definite D call. The CDR3 totals 14 residues. The germline gives CDR1 SGHNT, CDR2 YYREEE (reference sequence). V lost 2 bases, J lost 6 bases, and 14 bases lay in between. The CDR3 region has the DNA TGTGCCAGCAGCTTCCGGGCACTGCGGGATGGCTACACCTTC. This gives the protein CASSFRALRDGYTF.

DNA for the CDR3: TGTGCCAGCAGCTCACCGGGACAGGAATCACCCCTCCACTTT. Translation gives CASSSPGQESPLHF. The chain links TRBV7-9 to TRBJ1-6; TRBD1 matches at 8 bases. The CDR3 extends over 14 amino acids. Germline-derived CDR1 and CDR2 are SEHNR and FQNEAQ (reference sequence). V gave up 4 bases and J gave up 10 bases; unmatched junction bases: 6.

This sequence joins TRBV3-1 (or the pseudogene TRBV3-2) and TRBJ2-1, with 15 bases matching TRBD2. This CDR3 contains 18 residues. The V gene end was trimmed by 2 bases and the J gene end by 6 bases; junction bases not matched to a gene: 8. From germline, CDR1 is LGHDT and CDR2 YNNKEL (reference sequence). Here the CDR3 reads CASSQRGLAGGRGNEQFF. As DNA, the CDR3 is TGTGCCAGCAGCCAAAGGGGACTAGCGGGGGGACGCGGCAATGAGCAGTTCTTC.

V is TRBV3-1 (or the pseudogene TRBV3-2) and J is TRBJ2-2, with a weak D call TRBD2 (6 bases). Germline assignment: CDR1 LGHDT and CDR2 YNNKEL (reference sequence). CDR3 size: 18 residues. V was shortened by 3 bases and J by 5 bases, with 22 bases between the two germline ends. The chain's CDR3 is CASSQYQLFYGGTGELFF. CDR3 coding DNA: TGTGCCAGCAGCCAGTACCAACTTTTCTACGGAGGGACCGGGGAGCTGTTTTTT.

The J gene is TRBJ2-2, the V gene TRBV3-1 (or the pseudogene TRBV3-2); D remains unclear. The V end lost 0 bases, the J end lost 2 bases, and 10 bases lay between the germline ends. The V gene's germline CDR1 is LGHDT and CDR2 YNNKEL (reference sequence). The CDR3 is made up of 16 amino acids. CDR3 loop: CASSQDFRQNTGELFF. The CDR3 DNA follows: TGTGCCAGCAGCCAAGATTTCCGGCAAAACACCGGGGAGCTGTTTTTT.

In its sample, this clone was seen once. The chain uses TRBV19 and TRBJ1-5; D unresolved. Germline CDR1 reads LNHDA; CDR2 reads SQIVND (reference sequence). CDR3 size: 13 residues. V was cut by 5 bases and J by 7 bases, with 12 bases left in between. As DNA, the CDR3 is TGTGCCAGTAGTCCGGCACCTCCCCAGCCCCAGCATTTT. Its translation: CASSPAPPQPQHF.

This chain connects TRBV5-8 to TRBJ1-4; D possibly corresponds to TRBD1 (6 bases). CDR1 SGHTS and CDR2 YDEGEE come from the germline V gene. Trimming removed 4 bases at V and 7 bases at J, with 17 bases between. The length of the CDR3 is 15 residues. The CDR3 sequence: CASSRRWGASEKLFF. CDR3 in DNA: TGTGCCAGCAGCCGGAGGTGGGGGGCTTCTGAAAAACTGTTTTTT.

Only one count was recorded for this clone. This chain uses TRBV5-1 with TRBJ1-1; the match to TRBD1 covers 8 bases. With 4 bases clipped from V and 1 base from J, the junction kept 9 bases outside the gene matches. The CDR3 extends over 16 amino acids. CDR1 is SGHRS, CDR2 YFSETQ, per germline. The DNA for the CDR3 is TGCGCCAGCAGCCCAAGACAGGGGTTTGGGAACACTGAAGCTTTCTTT. Protein sequence: CASSPRQGFGNTEAFF. The full variable domain, its missing parts supplied by reference TRBV5-1 and TRBJ1-1, is KAGVTQTPRYLIKTRGQQVTLSCSPISGHRSVSWYQQTPGQGLQFLFEYFSETQRNKGNFPGRFSGRQFSNSRSEMNVSTLELGDSALYLCASSPRQGFGNTEAFFGQGTRLTVV.

The table lists this clone with a count of one. The chain uses TRBV6-6 and TRBJ1-2; the D gene is possibly TRBD1 (5 bases). The germline V and J ends were trimmed by 5 bases and 8 bases, with 15 bases remaining between them. This CDR3 region has 13 residues. In germline, CDR1 is MNHNY, CDR2 SVGAGI (reference sequence). CDR3 coding DNA: TGTGCCAGCAGTCACCGGGACGGAGGCGGCTACACCTTC. This encodes CASSHRDGGGYTF.

This clone has just a few counts. This chain links TRBV11-2 with TRBJ2-5, with 9 bases lining up with TRBD2. Trimming at V came to 5 bases and at J to 4 bases, leaving 11 bases not matched to a gene. The germline V gene encodes CDR1 SGHAT and CDR2 FQNNGV. This CDR3 has 16 amino acids. The CDR3 bases are TGTGCCAGCAGCCCTAGCTGGCGGGGGGGACGAGAGACCCAGTACTTC. The encoded protein is CASSPSWRGGRETQYF.

This clone has just a few counts. This sequence joins TRBV5-1 and TRBJ1-3, with D unclear. V lost 0 bases, J lost 2 bases, and 9 bases lay in between. CDR3 length: 15 amino acids. The germline CDR1 and CDR2 sequences are SGHRS and YFSETQ. The CDR3 region is CASSLAGSTGNTIYF. CDR3 in DNA: TGCGCCAGCAGCTTGGCCGGCAGTACTGGAAACACCATATATTTT.

The chain employs TRBV5-1 and TRBJ2-6; D is perhaps TRBD1 (6 bases). The CDR3 has 14 residues. Germline CDR1 SGHRS, CDR2 YFSETQ. The V gene lost 4 bases and the J gene lost 1 base, with 6 bases spanning the gap. In DNA form, the CDR3 reads TGCGCCAGCAGCCAGGGGTCTGGGGCCAACGTCCTGACTTTC. This translates into CASSQGSGANVLTF.

This chain connects TRBV6-4 to TRBJ2-5; 7 nucleotides line up with TRBD1. The CDR3 runs 15 residues. CDR1 is MRHNA and CDR2 is SNTAGT in the germline V gene. V was pared by 8 bases and J by 2 bases, with 11 bases of the junction left unmatched. The CDR3 loop is CASLPGLGQQETQYF. In nucleotides, the CDR3 is TGTGCCAGCCTCCCTGGCCTGGGACAGCAAGAGACCCAGTACTTC.

The rearrangement links TRBV5-1 to TRBJ1-1, with TRBD1 as a possible D gene (6 bases). This CDR3 has 17 residues. The germline V and J ends were trimmed by 1 base and 0 bases, with 16 bases remaining between them. The germline CDR1 and CDR2 sequences are SGHRS and YFSETQ. As DNA, the CDR3 is TGCGCCAGCAGCTTGAAAGGACAGAGCACCCTGAACACTGAAGCTTTCTTT. Its protein is CASSLKGQSTLNTEAFF.

The gene calls are TRBV20-1 and TRBJ2-3; TRBD2 matches at 12 bases. This CDR3 spans 11 amino acids. Germline CDR1 reads DFQATT; CDR2 reads SNEGSKA (reference sequence). V gave up 5 bases and J gave up 12 bases; unmatched junction bases: 3. In DNA, the CDR3 is TGCAGTGCTCCGGGACTAGCGGGCCAGTATTTT. Its translation is CSAPGLAGQYF.

The gene calls are TRBV12-5 and TRBJ1-6, with unresolved D. Germline V gene lookup returns CDR1 LGHNT and CDR2 FRNRAP. Trimming took 6 bases from V and 7 from J, leaving 16 bases between them. The CDR3 is 15 residues long. CDR3 bases: TGTGCTAGTGGCCCCCCGGCAGGTATAAATTCACCCCTCCACTTT. As protein: CASGPPAGINSPLHF. The variable domain in full, with the rest retrieved from reference TRBV12-5 and TRBJ1-6, is DARVTQTPRHKVTEMGQEVTMRCQPILGHNTVFWYRQTMMQGLELLAYFRNRAPLDDSGMPKDRFSAEMPDATLATLKIQPSEPRDSAVYFCASGPPAGINSPLHFGNGTRLTVT.

The genes are TRBV5-1 and TRBJ2-5; 7 nucleotides align to TRBD1. Germline V gives CDR1 SGHRS, CDR2 YFSETQ. The CDR3 has 13 residues. Losses at the gene ends were 4 bases for V and 5 bases for J; bases not matched to a gene: 5. The CDR3 loop is CASSMTGTETQYF. The DNA of the CDR3 is TGCGCCAGCAGCATGACAGGGACGGAGACCCAGTACTTC. Full variable domain (rest looked up from reference TRBV5-1 and TRBJ2-5): KAGVTQTPRYLIKTRGQQVTLSCSPISGHRSVSWYQQTPGQGLQFLFEYFSETQRNKGNFPGRFSGRQFSNSRSEMNVSTLELGDSALYLCASSMTGTETQYFGPGTRLLVL.